The clone carrying this T cell receptor beta chain was seen just once. These data are taken from a study of blood T cell repertoires in COVID-19. On the study more broadly: The United States, Italy and Spain provided the acute and convalescent COVID-19 samples. Nucleic acid was either cDNA or gDNA, and it came from T cells, B-cell-depleted T cells, or PBMCs.

Trimming shortened V by 1 base and J by 2 bases, and 8 bases separated the two germline ends. CDR1 is SNHLY, CDR2 FYNNEI, per germline. The CDR3 is 15 amino acids. Original processing notes: Amplification with reference gene primers provided the estimates of nucleated cell counts. The data were produced by immunoSEQ multiplex PCR, yet TCRdb's version contains in-frame clones alone and is incomplete. That table is the source of V, J and clone size, and D and trimming were worked out from the DNA. The table records 20,000 to 30,000 clones, roughly 85% of them present only once. The clonotype originates from a man between 65 and 79 years old in a cohort sampled during active COVID-19. The chain recombines TRBV2 with TRBJ2-2; no reliable D call. Sequenced: peripheral blood. The CDR3 DNA follows: TGTGCCAGCAGTGAAGAGAGGCATAACACCGGGGAGCTGTTTTTT. This translates into CASSEERHNTGELFF.